This T cell receptor (beta chain) was captured in a study of naive and memory T cell subsets. The CDR3 sequence is 17 residues long. Germline V gene data show CDR1 as MDHEN and CDR2 as SYDVKM. Trimming pared 4 bases from V and 2 bases from J, leaving 21 bases between. This clonotype was observed a few times. The beta constant-region primer was an equimolar mix of two oligonucleotides covering TRBC1 and TRBC2. Ligated cDNA was amplified by four rounds of PCR with nested alpha and beta constant-region primers and SP2. MiXCR was run by TCRdb on the UMI-ligation and nested PCR reads, yielding one entry per CDR3 protein. The sample yields 8,500 to 10,000 distinct CDR3 sequences, roughly 6% seen once.

The rearrangement joins TRBV28 to TRBJ2-7; tentatively, D is TRBD1 (6 bases). Sequencing input: CD4+ TEMRA cells from blood. Documented subset: effector memory re-expressing CD45RA, CD45RA+ CD27-. This sequence was found in a human donor in good health. Here the CDR3 reads CASSSSRLARGPYEQYF. In nucleotides, the CDR3 is TGTGCCAGCAGTTCATCTCGGTTGGCCAGGGGCCCCTACGAGCAGTACTTC.